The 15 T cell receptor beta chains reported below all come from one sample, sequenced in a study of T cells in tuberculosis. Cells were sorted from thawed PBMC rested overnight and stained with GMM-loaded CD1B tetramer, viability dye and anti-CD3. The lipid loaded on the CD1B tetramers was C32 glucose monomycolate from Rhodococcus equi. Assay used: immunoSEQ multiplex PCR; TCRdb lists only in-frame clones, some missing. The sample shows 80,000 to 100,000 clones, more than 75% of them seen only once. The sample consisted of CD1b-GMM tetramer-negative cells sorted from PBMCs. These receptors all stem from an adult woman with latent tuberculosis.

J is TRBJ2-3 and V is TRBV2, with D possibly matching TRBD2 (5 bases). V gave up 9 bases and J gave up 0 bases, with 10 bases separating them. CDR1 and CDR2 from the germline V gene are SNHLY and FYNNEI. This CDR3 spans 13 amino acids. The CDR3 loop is CARGERSTDTQYF. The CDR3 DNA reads TGTGCCAGGGGAGAGCGGAGCACAGATACGCAGTATTTT.

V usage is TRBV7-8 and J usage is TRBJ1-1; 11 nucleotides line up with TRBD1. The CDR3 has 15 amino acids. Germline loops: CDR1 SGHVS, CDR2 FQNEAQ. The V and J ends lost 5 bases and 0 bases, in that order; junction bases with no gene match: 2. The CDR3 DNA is TGTGCCAGCAGCCGGACAGGGGGCTTGAACACTGAAGCTTTCTTT. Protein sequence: CASSRTGGLNTEAFF.

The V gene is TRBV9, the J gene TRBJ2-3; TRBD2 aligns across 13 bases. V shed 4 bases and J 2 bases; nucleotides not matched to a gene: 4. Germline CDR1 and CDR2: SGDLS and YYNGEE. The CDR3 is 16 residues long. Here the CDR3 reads CASSPGLAGPTDTQYF. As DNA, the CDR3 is TGTGCCAGCAGCCCGGGACTAGCGGGGCCCACAGATACGCAGTATTTT.

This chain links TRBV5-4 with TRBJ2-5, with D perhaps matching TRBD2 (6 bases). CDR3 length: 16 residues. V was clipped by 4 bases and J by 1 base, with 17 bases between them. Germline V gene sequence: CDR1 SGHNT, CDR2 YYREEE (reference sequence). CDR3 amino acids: CASSPSTREAQETQYF. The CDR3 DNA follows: TGTGCCAGCAGCCCCAGCACCAGGGAGGCCCAAGAGACCCAGTACTTC.

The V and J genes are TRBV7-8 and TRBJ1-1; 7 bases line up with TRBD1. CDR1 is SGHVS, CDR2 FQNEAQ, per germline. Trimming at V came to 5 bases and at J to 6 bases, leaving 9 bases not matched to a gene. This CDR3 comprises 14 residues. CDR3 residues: CASSPTTGTPEAFF. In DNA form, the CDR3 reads TGTGCCAGCAGCCCGACGACAGGGACCCCTGAAGCTTTCTTT. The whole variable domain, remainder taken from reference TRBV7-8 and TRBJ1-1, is GAGVSQSPRYKVAKRGQDVALRCDPISGHVSLFWYQQALGQGPEFLTYFQNEAQLDKSGLPSDRFFAERPEGSVSTLKIQRTQQEDSAVYLCASSPTTGTPEAFFGQGTRLTVV.

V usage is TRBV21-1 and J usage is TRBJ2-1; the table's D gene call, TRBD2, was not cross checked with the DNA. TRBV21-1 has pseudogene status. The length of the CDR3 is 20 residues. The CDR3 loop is CASSSRRTSGGPNLPNEQFF. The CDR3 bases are TGTGCCAGCAGCTCTCGCCGGACTAGCGGGGGGCCCAATTTACCGAATGAGCAGTTCTTC.

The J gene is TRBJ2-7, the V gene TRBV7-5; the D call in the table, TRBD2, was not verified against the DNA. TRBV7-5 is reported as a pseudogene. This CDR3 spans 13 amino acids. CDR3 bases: TGTGTCAGAAGCTGGAGAACCTCCTACGAGCAGTACGTC. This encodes CVRSWRTSYEQYV.

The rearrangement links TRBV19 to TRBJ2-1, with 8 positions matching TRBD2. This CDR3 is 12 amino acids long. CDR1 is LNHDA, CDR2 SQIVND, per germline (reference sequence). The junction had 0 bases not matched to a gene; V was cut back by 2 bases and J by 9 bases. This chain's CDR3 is CASSIRGGEQFF. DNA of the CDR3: TGTGCCAGTAGTATACGGGGGGGTGAGCAGTTCTTC.

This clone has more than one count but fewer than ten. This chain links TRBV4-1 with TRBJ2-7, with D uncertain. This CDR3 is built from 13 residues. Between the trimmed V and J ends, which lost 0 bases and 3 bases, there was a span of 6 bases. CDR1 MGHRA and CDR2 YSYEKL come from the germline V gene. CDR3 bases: TGCGCCAGCAGCCAAGATTTGGGCTACGAGCAGTACGTC. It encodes CASSQDLGYEQYV.

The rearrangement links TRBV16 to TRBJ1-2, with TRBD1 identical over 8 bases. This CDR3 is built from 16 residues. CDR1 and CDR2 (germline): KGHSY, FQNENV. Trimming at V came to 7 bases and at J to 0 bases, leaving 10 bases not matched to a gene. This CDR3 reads CASNLSPTGANYGYTF. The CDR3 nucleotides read TGTGCCAGCAACCTATCGCCGACAGGGGCTAACTATGGCTACACCTTC.

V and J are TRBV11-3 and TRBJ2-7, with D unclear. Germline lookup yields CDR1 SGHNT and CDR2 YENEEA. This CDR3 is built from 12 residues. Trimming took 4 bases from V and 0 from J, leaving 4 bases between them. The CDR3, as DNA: TGTGCCAGCAGCTCGTCCTCCTACGAGCAGTACTTC. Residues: CASSSSSYEQYF.

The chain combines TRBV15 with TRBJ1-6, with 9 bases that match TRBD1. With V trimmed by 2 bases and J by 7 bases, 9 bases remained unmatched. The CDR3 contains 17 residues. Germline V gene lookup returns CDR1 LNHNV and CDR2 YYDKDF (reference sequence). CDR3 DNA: TGTGCCACCAGCAGAAATTTCGGACAGGGGACGAATTCACCCCTCCACTTT. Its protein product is CATSRNFGQGTNSPLHF.

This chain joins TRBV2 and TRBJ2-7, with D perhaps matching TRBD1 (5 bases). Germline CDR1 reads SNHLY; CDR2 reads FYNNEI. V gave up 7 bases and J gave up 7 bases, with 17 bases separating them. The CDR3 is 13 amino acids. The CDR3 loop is CASIRHPREEQYF. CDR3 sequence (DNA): TGTGCCAGCATTAGACACCCCAGGGAAGAGCAGTACTTC.

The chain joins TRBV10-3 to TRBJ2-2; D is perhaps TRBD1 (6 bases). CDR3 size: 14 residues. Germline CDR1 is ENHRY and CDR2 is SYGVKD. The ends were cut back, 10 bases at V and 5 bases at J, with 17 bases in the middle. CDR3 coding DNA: TGTGCCACGCGGAACTCAGGGGAAACCGGGGAGCTGTTTTTT. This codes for CATRNSGETGELFF.

The CDR3 spells CASSLGGGPTYEQYF. CDR3 nucleotides: TGTGCCAGCAGCTTAGGCGGGGGGCCAACCTACGAGCAGTACTTC. The chain couples TRBV11-2 to TRBJ2-7; 8 positions agree with TRBD2. V was pared by 1 base and J by 2 bases, with 4 bases of the junction left unmatched. Germline V lookup: CDR1 SGHAT, CDR2 FQNNGV. The CDR3 spans 15 residues.